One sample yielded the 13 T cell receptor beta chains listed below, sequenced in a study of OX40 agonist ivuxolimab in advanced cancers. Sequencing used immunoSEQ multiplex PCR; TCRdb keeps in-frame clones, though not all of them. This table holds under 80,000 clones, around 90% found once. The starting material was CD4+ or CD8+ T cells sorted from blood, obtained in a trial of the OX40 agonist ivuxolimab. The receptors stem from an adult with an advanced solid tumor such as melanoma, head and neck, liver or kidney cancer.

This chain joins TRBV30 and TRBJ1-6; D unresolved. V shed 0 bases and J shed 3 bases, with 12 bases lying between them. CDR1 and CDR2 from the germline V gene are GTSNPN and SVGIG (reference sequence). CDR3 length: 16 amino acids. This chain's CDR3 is CAWSVSGVLYNSPLHF. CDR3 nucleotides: TGTGCCTGGAGTGTATCTGGGGTGCTCTATAATTCACCCCTCCACTTT.

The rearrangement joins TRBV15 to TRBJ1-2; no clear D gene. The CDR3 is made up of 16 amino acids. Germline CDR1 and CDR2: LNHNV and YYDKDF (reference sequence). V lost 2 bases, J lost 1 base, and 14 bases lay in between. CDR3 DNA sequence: TGTGCCACCAGCAGAAGTAACAGTCCCTTTAACTATGGCTACACCTTC. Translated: CATSRSNSPFNYGYTF.

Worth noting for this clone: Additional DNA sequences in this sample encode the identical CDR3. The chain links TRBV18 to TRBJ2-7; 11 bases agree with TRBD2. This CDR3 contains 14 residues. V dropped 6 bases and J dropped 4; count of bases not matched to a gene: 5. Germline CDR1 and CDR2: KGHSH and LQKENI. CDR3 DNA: TGTGCCAGCTCGCCCGGGACTAGCGGATACGAGCAGTACTTC. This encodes CASSPGTSGYEQYF. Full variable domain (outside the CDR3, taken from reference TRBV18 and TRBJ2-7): NAGVMQNPRHLVRRRGQEARLRCSPMKGHSHVYWYRQLPEEGLKFMVYLQKENIIDESGMPKERFSAEFPKEGPSILRIQQVVRGDSAAYFCASSPGTSGYEQYFGPGTRLTVT.

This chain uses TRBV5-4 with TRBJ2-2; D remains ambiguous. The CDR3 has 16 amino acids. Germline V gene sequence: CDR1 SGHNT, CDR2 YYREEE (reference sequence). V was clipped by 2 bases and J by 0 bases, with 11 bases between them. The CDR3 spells CASSFRGGANTGELFF. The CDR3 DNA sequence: TGTGCCAGCAGCTTTCGAGGTGGCGCGAACACCGGGGAGCTGTTTTTT.

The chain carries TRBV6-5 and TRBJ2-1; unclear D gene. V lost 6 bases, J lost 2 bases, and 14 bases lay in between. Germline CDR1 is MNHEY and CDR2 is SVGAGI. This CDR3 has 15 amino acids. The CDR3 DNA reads TGTGCCAGCAGGCACCGAAGGTTCGCCTACAATGAGCAGTTCTTC. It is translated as CASRHRRFAYNEQFF.

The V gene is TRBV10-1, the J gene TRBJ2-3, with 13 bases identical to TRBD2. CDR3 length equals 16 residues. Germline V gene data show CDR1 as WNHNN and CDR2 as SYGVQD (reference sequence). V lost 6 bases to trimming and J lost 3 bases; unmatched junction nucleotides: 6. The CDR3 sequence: CASSATSGRDTDTQYF. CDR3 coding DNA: TGCGCCAGCAGCGCTACTAGCGGGAGGGATACAGATACGCAGTATTTT.

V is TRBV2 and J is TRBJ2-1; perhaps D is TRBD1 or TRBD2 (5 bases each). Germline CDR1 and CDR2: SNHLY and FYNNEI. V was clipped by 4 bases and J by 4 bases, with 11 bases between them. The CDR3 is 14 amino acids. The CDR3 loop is CASSVGGRYNEQFF. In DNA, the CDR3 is TGTGCCAGCAGTGTTGGGGGACGGTACAATGAGCAGTTCTTC.

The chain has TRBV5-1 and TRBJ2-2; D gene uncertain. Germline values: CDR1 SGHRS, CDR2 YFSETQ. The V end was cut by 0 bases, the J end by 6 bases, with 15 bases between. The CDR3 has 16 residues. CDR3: CASSLVGAANAGELFF. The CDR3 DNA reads TGCGCCAGCAGCTTGGTGGGCGCGGCAAACGCCGGGGAGCTGTTTTTT. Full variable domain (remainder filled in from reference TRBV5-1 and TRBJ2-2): KAGVTQTPRYLIKTRGQQVTLSCSPISGHRSVSWYQQTPGQGLQFLFEYFSETQRNKGNFPGRFSGRQFSNSRSEMNVSTLELGDSALYLCASSLVGAANAGELFFGEGSRLTVL.

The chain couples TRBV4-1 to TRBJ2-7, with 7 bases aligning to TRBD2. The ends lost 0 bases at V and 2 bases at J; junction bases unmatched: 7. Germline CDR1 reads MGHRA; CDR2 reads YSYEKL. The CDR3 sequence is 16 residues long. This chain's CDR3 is CASSQDRPSGAYEQYF. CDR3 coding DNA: TGCGCCAGCAGCCAAGATCGGCCTAGCGGAGCCTACGAGCAGTACTTC.

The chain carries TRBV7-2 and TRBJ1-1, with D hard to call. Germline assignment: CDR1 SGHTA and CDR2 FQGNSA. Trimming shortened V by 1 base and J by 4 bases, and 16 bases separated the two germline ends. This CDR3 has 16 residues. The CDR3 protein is CASSLVRNRWPTEAFF. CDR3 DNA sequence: TGTGCCAGCAGCTTAGTACGGAACCGTTGGCCCACTGAAGCTTTCTTT.

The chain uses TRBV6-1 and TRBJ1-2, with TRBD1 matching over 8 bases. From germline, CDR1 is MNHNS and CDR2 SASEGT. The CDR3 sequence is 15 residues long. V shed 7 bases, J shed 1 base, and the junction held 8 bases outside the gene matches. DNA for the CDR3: TGTGCCAGCACTTCCCAGGGGGCCGGTAACTATGGCTACACCTTC. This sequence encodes CASTSQGAGNYGYTF.

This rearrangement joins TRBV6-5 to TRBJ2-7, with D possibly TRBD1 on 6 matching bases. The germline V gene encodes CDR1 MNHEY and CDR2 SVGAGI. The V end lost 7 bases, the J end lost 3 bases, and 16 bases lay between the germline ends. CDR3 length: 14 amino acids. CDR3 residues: CASTPRTGNYEQYF. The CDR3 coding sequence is TGTGCCAGCACTCCCCGAACAGGGAACTACGAGCAGTACTTC.

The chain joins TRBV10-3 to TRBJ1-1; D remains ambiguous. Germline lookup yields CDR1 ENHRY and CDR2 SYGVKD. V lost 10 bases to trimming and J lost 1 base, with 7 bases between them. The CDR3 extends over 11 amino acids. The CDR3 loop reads CATSPNTEAFF. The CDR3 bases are TGTGCCACCTCCCCGAACACTGAAGCTTTCTTT.